This T cell receptor beta chain is from a study of T-cell reconstitution after alpha-beta-depleted transplantation in children. Whole-study results and caveats: Alpha-beta T cells present about two months after transplant were reported to originate from several hundred expanded graft clones.

The CDR3 has 12 residues. V lost 3 bases, J lost 0 bases, and 1 base lay in between. Germline V gene lookup returns CDR1 WNHNN and CDR2 SYGVQD (reference sequence). There are many counts of this clonotype. Its cognate antigen is unknown. Library preparation (for TCRbeta) was performed with unique molecular identifiers. One entry per CDR3 protein results from TCRdb running MiXCR on the PCR reads. The sample includes under 8,500 distinct CDR3 sequences, roughly 10% seen only once; the top ten take roughly 20%. This clonotype originated in a child younger than two who had a stem cell transplant for acute myeloid leukemia, so the T cells may come from the graft donor. The chain combines TRBV10-1 with TRBJ2-3, with D hard to call. Sequences were derived from PBMCs, mostly from graft donor cells, sampled 180 days after TCRalphabeta/CD19-depleted stem cell transplant. CDR3 in amino acids: CASSDSTDTQYF. The CDR3 nucleotides are TGCGCCAGCAGTGACAGCACAGATACGCAGTATTTT.